The 8 T cell receptor beta chains below come from one sample, sequenced in a study of CD8+ T cells in alopecia areata. Following RNA extraction, reverse transcription yielded cDNA that acted as the sequencing template. Here immunoSEQ multiplex PCR was the method, and the copy in TCRdb shows in-frame clones only, minus some. This table holds roughly 100,000 clones, around 84% found once. Treatment noted: oral pan-JAK inhibitor, 5-10 mg twice daily. Material: CD8+ T cells sorted from blood, obtained between weeks 30 and 35, from a patient treated with tofacitinib. Receptors originate from a human donor with alopecia areata.

This clone was recorded only once. The genes are TRBV5-1 and TRBJ2-5; either TRBD1 or TRBD2 may fit D (5 bases each). CDR1 is SGHRS and CDR2 is YFSETQ in the germline V gene. There are 16 residues in the CDR3. Trimming left V 1 base short and J 5 bases short, with 18 bases between. In nucleotides, the CDR3 is TGCGCCAGCAGCTTGAGTGTCGGGACGGAGGAGGAGACCCAGTACTTC. Amino acids: CASSLSVGTEEETQYF.

The rearrangement uses TRBV4-2 and TRBJ2-3; TRBD2 is a possible D gene (7 bases). The V gene lost 0 bases and the J gene lost 0 bases, with 13 bases spanning the gap. This CDR3 comprises 17 residues. Per germline, CDR1 LGHNA and CDR2 YNFKEQ. CDR3 nucleotides: TGTGCCAGCAGCCAAGATCTAGGGGGGGGGAGCACAGATACGCAGTATTTT. Translated: CASSQDLGGGSTDTQYF.

CDR3 in amino acids: CASNRLSGELFF. As DNA, the CDR3 is TGTGCCAGCAACCGGCTCTCCGGGGAGCTGTTTTTT. V usage is TRBV9 and J usage is TRBJ2-2; D is undetermined. This CDR3 has 12 amino acids. Germline CDR1 and CDR2: SGDLS and YYNGEE. V was cut by 6 bases and J by 6 bases, with 9 bases left in between.

V usage is TRBV7-2 and J usage is TRBJ1-1, with D unresolved. Trimming left V 1 base short and J 1 base short, with 10 bases between. Germline CDR1 and CDR2: SGHTA and FQGNSA. The length of the CDR3 is 15 residues. The CDR3 sequence is CASSLGWGGNTEAFF. As DNA, the CDR3 is TGTGCCAGCAGCTTAGGTTGGGGTGGGAACACTGAAGCTTTCTTT.

This CDR3 is CASSVLEGNTEAFF. CDR3 DNA: TGTGCCAGCAGCGTACTGGAAGGGAACACTGAAGCTTTCTTT. The rearrangement joins TRBV6-5 to TRBJ1-1, with no clear D. The CDR3 has 14 amino acids. Germline-derived CDR1 and CDR2 are MNHEY and SVGAGI. V was shortened by 6 bases and J by 1 base, with 12 bases between the two germline ends.

This clone was counted a single time. The chain couples TRBV30 to TRBJ2-5; the D gene is possibly TRBD2 (5 bases). The end of the DNA aligns better with TRBJ2-7, so the J call may be wrong. This CDR3 comprises 15 residues. Germline lookup yields CDR1 GTSNPN and CDR2 SVGIG (reference sequence). The CDR3 region is CAWSLPEASSYEQYF. Written as DNA, the CDR3 is TGTGCCTGGAGCCTCCCGGAGGCGAGCTCCTACGAGCAGTACTTC.

V gene TRBV19 combines with J gene TRBJ1-5; no clear D gene. CDR3 length: 13 amino acids. V lost 1 base and J 5 bases, leaving 6 bases between the germline ends. Germline V lookup: CDR1 LNHDA, CDR2 SQIVND (reference sequence). The CDR3 nucleotides read TGTGCCAGTAGTATAGTCGGCTATCAGCCCCAGCATTTT. Protein: CASSIVGYQPQHF.

The chain carries TRBV9 and TRBJ2-3; perhaps TRBD2 as D (6 bases). V was pared by 1 base and J by 1 base, with 10 bases between. Germline V gives CDR1 SGDLS, CDR2 YYNGEE. The CDR3 runs to 15 residues. CDR3 sequence reads: CASSVFGGGTDTQYF. As DNA, the CDR3 is TGTGCCAGCAGCGTATTCGGGGGAGGCACAGATACGCAGTATTTT.